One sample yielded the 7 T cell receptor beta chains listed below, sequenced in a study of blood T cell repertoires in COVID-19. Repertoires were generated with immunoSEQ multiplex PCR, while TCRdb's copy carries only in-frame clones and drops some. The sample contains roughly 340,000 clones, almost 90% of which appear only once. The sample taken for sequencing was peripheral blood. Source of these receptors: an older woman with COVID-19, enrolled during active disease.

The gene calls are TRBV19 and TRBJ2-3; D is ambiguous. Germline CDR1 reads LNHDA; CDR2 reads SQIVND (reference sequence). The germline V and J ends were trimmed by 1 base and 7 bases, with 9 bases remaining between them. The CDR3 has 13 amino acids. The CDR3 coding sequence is TGTGCCAGTAGTATAGTAATCCAGAATACGCAGTATTTT. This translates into CASSIVIQNTQYF.

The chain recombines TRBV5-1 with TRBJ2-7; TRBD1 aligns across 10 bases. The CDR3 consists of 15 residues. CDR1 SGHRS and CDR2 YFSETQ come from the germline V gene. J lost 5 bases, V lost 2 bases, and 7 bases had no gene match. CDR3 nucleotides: TGCGCCAGCAGCTTTTACTCCGGGACAGGGGACGAGCAGTACTTC. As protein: CASSFYSGTGDEQYF.

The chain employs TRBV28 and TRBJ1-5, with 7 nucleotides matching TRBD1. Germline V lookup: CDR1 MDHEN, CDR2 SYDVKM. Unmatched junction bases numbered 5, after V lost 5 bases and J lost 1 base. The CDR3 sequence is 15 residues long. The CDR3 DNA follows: TGTGCCAGCAGTCCCCACAGGGGCAGCAATCAGCCCCAGCATTTT. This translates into CASSPHRGSNQPQHF.

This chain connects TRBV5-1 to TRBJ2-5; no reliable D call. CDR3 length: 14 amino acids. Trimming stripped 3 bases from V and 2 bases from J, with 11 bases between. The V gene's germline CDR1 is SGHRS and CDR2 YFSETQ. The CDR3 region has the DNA TGCGCCAGCAGCTCCCAGAACCCACAAGAGACCCAGTACTTC. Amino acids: CASSSQNPQETQYF.

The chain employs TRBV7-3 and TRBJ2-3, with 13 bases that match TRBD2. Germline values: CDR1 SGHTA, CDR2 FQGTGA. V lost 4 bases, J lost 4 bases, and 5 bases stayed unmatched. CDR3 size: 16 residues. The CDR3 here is CASSSPTSGGPDTQYF. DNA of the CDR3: TGTGCCAGCAGCTCCCCGACTAGCGGGGGGCCAGATACGCAGTATTTT.

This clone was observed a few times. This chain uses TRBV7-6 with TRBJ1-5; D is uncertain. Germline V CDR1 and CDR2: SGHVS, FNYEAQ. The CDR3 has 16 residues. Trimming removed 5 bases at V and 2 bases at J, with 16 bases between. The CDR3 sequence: CASSLGYGTGNQPQHF. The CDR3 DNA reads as TGTGCCAGCAGCCTGGGTTATGGCACAGGCAATCAGCCCCAGCATTTT.

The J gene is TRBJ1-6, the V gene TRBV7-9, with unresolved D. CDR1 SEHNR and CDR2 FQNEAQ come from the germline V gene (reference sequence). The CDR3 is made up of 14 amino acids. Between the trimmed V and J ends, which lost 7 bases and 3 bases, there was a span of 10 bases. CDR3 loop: CASNPPGYNSPLHF. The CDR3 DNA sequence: TGTGCCAGCAATCCCCCGGGCTATAATTCACCCCTCCACTTT.